The rows below give T cell receptor beta chains drawn from one sample of a study of T cell responses to AZD1222 COVID-19 vaccine. The method was immunoSEQ multiplex PCR; TCRdb's version includes in-frame clones alone and lacks a portion of them. The profile shows 140,000 to 150,000 clones, over 85% of them singletons. The sequencing here drew on peripheral blood, taken on day 0 of AZD1222 vaccination. All receptors derive from an adult in good health. CDR3s include the opening cysteine and the closing phenylalanine or tryptophan. The D gene is left open where the match is weak. Part of the rows lack a size; the others show once, few, many or a class for expanded clones.

size: .
V: TRBV7-3
D: .
J: TRBJ2-1
DNA: TGTGCCAGCAGCCCCGGCGTGAACTCCTACAATGAGCAGTTCTTC
CDR3: CASSPGVNSYNEQFF

size: .
V: TRBV3-1/TRBV3-2
D: .
J: TRBJ1-2
DNA: TGTGCCAGCAGCCAAAACCAGGGTAATGGCTACACCTTC
CDR3: CASSQNQGNGYTF

size: .
V: TRBV19
D: .
J: TRBJ2-3
DNA: TGTGCCAGTAGCGATTCTCAAGAGGTACAGTTTACAGATACGCAGTATTTT
CDR3: CASSDSQEVQFTDTQYF

size: .
V: TRBV19
D: .
J: TRBJ1-1
DNA: TGTGCCAGTAGTATAGGCTTTGAAGCTTTCTTT
CDR3: CASSIGFEAFF

size: .
V: TRBV3-1/TRBV3-2
D: .
J: TRBJ2-6
DNA: TGTGCCAGCAGCCAAGATGGAGGAGCGGGCAGATCTGGGGCCAACGTCCTGACTTTC
CDR3: CASSQDGGAGRSGANVLTF

size: .
V: TRBV21-1
D: .
J: TRBJ1-2
DNA: TGTGCCAGCAGCCCAACAGGGGGTGGATTCTATGGCTACACCTTC
CDR3: CASSPTGGGFYGYTF

size: .
V: TRBV3-1/TRBV3-2
D: .
J: TRBJ1-5
DNA: TGTGCCAGCAGTCTGACCGATAATCAGCCCCAGCATTTT
CDR3: CASSLTDNQPQHF

size: .
V: TRBV25-1
D: .
J: TRBJ2-5
DNA: TGTGCCAGCAGTGAATATGCAGGGGCGCAAGAGACCCAGTACTTC
CDR3: CASSEYAGAQETQYF

size: .
V: TRBV4-1
D: .
J: TRBJ2-7
DNA: TGCGCCAGCAGCCAACTACAGGGTGGGTCCTACGAGCAGTACTTC
CDR3: CASSQLQGGSYEQYF

size: .
V: TRBV2
D: TRBD1
J: TRBJ2-1
DNA: TGTGCCAGCAGTGGCCCGGGACAGAGACACAATGAGCAGTTCTTC
CDR3: CASSGPGQRHNEQFF

size: .
V: TRBV6-6
D: .
J: TRBJ1-6
DNA: TGTGCCAGCAGCCATGGGAATTCACCCCTCCACTTT
CDR3: CASSHGNSPLHF

size: .
V: TRBV7-8
D: .
J: TRBJ2-7
DNA: TGTGCCAGCAGCTTAGCGGGCGGAGGGGTCGAGCAGTACTTC
CDR3: CASSLAGGGVEQYF

size: .
V: TRBV10-3
D: .
J: TRBJ2-6
DNA: TGTGCCATCAGTGCGGTTTTAGGACAAAACTCTGGGGCCAACGTCCTGACTTTC
CDR3: CAISAVLGQNSGANVLTF

size: .
V: TRBV7-8
D: .
J: TRBJ1-5
DNA: TGTGCCAGCAGCGGCTTCCGGATTGGCAATCAGCCCCAGCATTTT
CDR3: CASSGFRIGNQPQHF

size: .
V: TRBV5-6
D: TRBD2
J: TRBJ2-1
DNA: TGTGCCAGCAGCTTGGCCGGGTTAGCGGGATTGAATGAGCAGTTCTTC
CDR3: CASSLAGLAGLNEQFF

size: .
V: TRBV4-1
D: TRBD1
J: TRBJ1-2
DNA: TGCGCCAGCAGCCAAGTCACAGGGGATAACTATGGCTACACCTTC
CDR3: CASSQVTGDNYGYTF

size: .
V: TRBV20-1
D: .
J: TRBJ2-7
DNA: TGCAGTGCAAGTAGGGCTTACTACGAGCAGTACTTC
CDR3: CSASRAYYEQYF

size: .
V: TRBV5-4
D: .
J: TRBJ2-1
DNA: TGTGCCAGCAGCTTGGAGTGGCCCCCAGTGTCCTACAATGAGCAGTTCTTC
CDR3: CASSLEWPPVSYNEQFF

size: .
V: TRBV11-2
D: TRBD2
J: TRBJ2-1
DNA: TGTGCCAGCAGGATAGCGGGAGAAGGTGAGCAGTTCTTC
CDR3: CASRIAGEGEQFF

size: .
V: TRBV5-6
D: TRBD2
J: TRBJ2-5
DNA: TGTGCCAGCAGCTTGGAACTAGCGGGAGAAGAGACCCAGTACTTC
CDR3: CASSLELAGEETQYF

size: .
V: TRBV7-3
D: .
J: TRBJ1-2
DNA: TGTGCCAGCAGCTTATACGCAGGGGATTTCTATGGCTACACCTTC
CDR3: CASSLYAGDFYGYTF

size: .
V: TRBV7-8
D: .
J: TRBJ1-2
DNA: TGTGCCAGCAGCTTAGCAGTAAACTATGGCTACACCTTC
CDR3: CASSLAVNYGYTF

size: once
V: TRBV19
D: .
J: TRBJ1-1
DNA: TGTGCCAGTGTTCAGGGTTCGAGAGCTTTCTTT
CDR3: CASVQGSRAFF

size: once
V: TRBV10-3
D: TRBD2
J: TRBJ2-3
DNA: TGTGCCATCAGTGGAACTAGCGGGACGGGAACAGATACGCAGTATTTT
CDR3: CAISGTSGTGTDTQYF

size: .
V: TRBV25-1
D: TRBD2
J: TRBJ2-1
DNA: TGTGCCAGCAGTGTCCGTGGGACTAGCGGGAGCAATGAGCAGTTCTTC
CDR3: CASSVRGTSGSNEQFF

size: .
V: TRBV12-5
D: TRBD1
J: TRBJ1-1
DNA: TGTGCTAGTGGTTTGGTACGGGGACAGGGGGCGCGGATCACTGAAGCTTTCTTT
CDR3: CASGLVRGQGARITEAFF

size: .
V: TRBV7-2
D: .
J: TRBJ1-1
DNA: TGTGCCAGCAGCTCGCTAGGGGGCACTGAAGCTTTCTTT
CDR3: CASSSLGGTEAFF

size: .
V: TRBV10-2
D: .
J: TRBJ1-1
DNA: TGCGCCAGCACCGCCCTAGGGGGGAACACTGAAGCTTTCTTT
CDR3: CASTALGGNTEAFF

size: once
V: TRBV5-1
D: .
J: TRBJ2-1
DNA: TGCGCCAGCAGCTTGGTAGGACAGTCCTACAATGAGCAGTTCTTC
CDR3: CASSLVGQSYNEQFF

size: .
V: TRBV28
D: TRBD2
J: TRBJ2-7
DNA: TGTGCCAGCACCAGGACTAGCGGGCTCTCCTACGAGCAGTACTTC
CDR3: CASTRTSGLSYEQYF

size: .
V: TRBV6-5
D: TRBD1
J: TRBJ1-3
DNA: TGTGCCAGCAGTTACGACAGGGATGGAAACACCATATATTTT
CDR3: CASSYDRDGNTIYF

size: once
V: TRBV3-1/TRBV3-2
D: .
J: TRBJ1-5
DNA: TGTGCCAGCAGCCAAGATTCGGCAGGGGTGGGTCAGCCCCAGCATTTT
CDR3: CASSQDSAGVGQPQHF

size: .
V: TRBV10-3
D: TRBD2
J: TRBJ2-3
DNA: TGTGCCATCAGTGCCGGGGCGGGAGCTATAGATACGCAGTATTTT
CDR3: CAISAGAGAIDTQYF

size: .
V: TRBV2
D: TRBD1
J: TRBJ2-2
DNA: TGTGCCACCCTTCCCGGGACAGGTTACACCGGGGAGCTGTTTTTT
CDR3: CATLPGTGYTGELFF

size: .
V: TRBV6-5
D: .
J: TRBJ2-7
DNA: TGTGCCAGCAGTTACTCGAGACAGGTCCTCTCCTACGAGCAGTACTTC
CDR3: CASSYSRQVLSYEQYF

size: .
V: TRBV4-2
D: .
J: TRBJ1-1
DNA: TGTGCCAGCAGCCAAGATACAAGGTGGGACACTGAAGCTTTCTTT
CDR3: CASSQDTRWDTEAFF

size: .
V: TRBV30
D: TRBD1
J: TRBJ1-1
DNA: TGTGCCTGGAGTGTAATATTTGCAGGGGGTTCTGAAGCTTTCTTT
CDR3: CAWSVIFAGGSEAFF

size: .
V: TRBV20-1
D: TRBD1
J: TRBJ2-7
DNA: TGCAGTGCTAGTCCGGGACAGGGATACGAGCAGTACTTC
CDR3: CSASPGQGYEQYF

size: .
V: TRBV5-1
D: .
J: TRBJ1-2
DNA: TGCGCCAGCAGCTTGGAGGACAGCTTGGGCGGCTACACCTTC
CDR3: CASSLEDSLGGYTF

size: .
V: TRBV3-1/TRBV3-2
D: TRBD2
J: TRBJ2-2
DNA: TGTGCCAGCAGCACAAAGGCGCGGGAGACCGGGGAGCTGTTTTTT
CDR3: CASSTKARETGELFF

size: once
V: TRBV5-6
D: .
J: TRBJ1-1
DNA: TGTGCCAGCAGCTTGAGTCAGAACACTGAAGCTTTCTTT
CDR3: CASSLSQNTEAFF

size: .
V: TRBV12-3/TRBV12-4
D: .
J: TRBJ1-1
DNA: TGTGCCAGCAGTTTGACAGCGAACACTGAAGCTTTCTTT
CDR3: CASSLTANTEAFF

size: .
V: TRBV28
D: .
J: TRBJ1-2
DNA: TGTGCCAGCAATGGGTACCTTTTAGGCTACACCTTC
CDR3: CASNGYLLGYTF

size: .
V: TRBV9
D: TRBD2
J: TRBJ2-1
DNA: TGTGCCAGCAGCGCCAGCGGGAGTCTTAACAATGAGCAGTTCTTC
CDR3: CASSASGSLNNEQFF

size: .
V: TRBV30
D: .
J: TRBJ1-2
DNA: TGTGCCTGGGCGATGAATAGTGGCTACACCTTC
CDR3: CAWAMNSGYTF

size: .
V: TRBV7-2
D: .
J: TRBJ2-1
DNA: TGTGCCAGCAGCAGAGGTGGGAGCTCCTACAATGAGCAGTTCTTC
CDR3: CASSRGGSSYNEQFF

size: .
V: TRBV28
D: .
J: TRBJ2-7
DNA: TGTGCCAGCAGTTTAAAGGGGACCCGGGCGATAAACTACGAGCAGTACTTC
CDR3: CASSLKGTRAINYEQYF

size: .
V: TRBV30
D: TRBD1
J: TRBJ1-4
DNA: TGTGCCTCAGACAGGGGTAGGGAAAAACTGTTTTTT
CDR3: CASDRGREKLFF